This TCR beta chain was sequenced during a study of shared clonotypes between healthy human individuals. Genomic DNA per cell subset filled all wells of several immunoSEQ plates. Generated by immunoSEQ multiplex PCR, the TCRdb table keeps only in-frame clones and is missing some. Here the sample spans a few hundred thousand clones, around 80% being singletons. Findings of the study overall: Clonotype sharing among the donors was expected to vary with sequencing depth. Few donors restricted represented genetic and exposure-history diversity. Sample collection involved blood only; tissue repertoires are likely different.

With respect to this clone: Its antigen is unidentified.

Germline values: CDR1 MNHEY, CDR2 SMNVEV (reference sequence). The CDR3 has 17 residues. Trimming removed 6 bases from V and 2 bases from J; junction bases left unmatched: 8. V usage is TRBV27 and J usage is TRBJ2-6, with 9 positions matching TRBD1. The clonotype was recovered from a woman between 35 and 50 years old in good health. Some clones in this sample may be carry-over from other donors' samples. The source material was PBMCs. CDR3 protein: CASRDDRGSPGANVLTF. DNA of the CDR3: TGTGCCAGCAGGGACGACAGGGGGAGTCCTGGGGCCAACGTCCTGACTTTC.